This T cell receptor (beta chain) was recorded in a study of shared clonotypes between healthy human individuals. Study-wide background: Per donor, three plates held CD4 naive cells, three held CD4 memory, two held CD8 naive and one held CD8 memory.

For every subset, genomic DNA was evenly distributed across several immunoSEQ plates. In the study's own analysis: For the immunoSEQ data, sequences were junction-only without quality scores, so filtering differed. Here immunoSEQ multiplex PCR was the method, and the copy in TCRdb shows in-frame clones only, minus some. V and J calls and clone size come straight from that table; D and trimming were deduced from the DNA. The sample shows millions of clones, about 95% of them seen only once. Study-wide findings and caveats: The expectation was that sequencing depth would affect clonotype sharing among donors.

The CDR3 loop spans 15 amino acids. Germline CDR1 reads SEHNR; CDR2 reads FQNEAQ (reference sequence). Terminally differentiated effector memory CD45RA+ cells were excluded by CCR7 positive selection of CD45RO-negative cells. In regard to this clone: Antigen: not known. At one boundary the junction diverges from the germline segment, which might be a read error. Other DNA sequences from this sample encode an identical CDR3 as well.

The sequence derives from a man younger than 30 in good health. The J gene is TRBJ1-2, the V gene TRBV7-9; a possible D gene is TRBD1 (5 bases). The sample comprised naive CD8+ T cells sorted from blood. CDR3 region: CASSTRVGGTDGYTF. The CDR3 DNA is TGTGCCAGCAGCACCAGGGTAGGAGGGACGGATGGCTACACTTTC. The full variable domain, in which reference TRBV7-9 and TRBJ1-2 provide the parts outside the CDR3, is DTGVSQNPRHKITKRGQNVTFRCDPISEHNRLYWYRQTLGQGPEFLTYFQNEAQLEKSRLLSDRFSAERPKGSFSTLEIQRTEQGDSAMYLCASSTRVGGTDGYTFGSGTRLTVV.